Following are 4 T cell receptor beta chains from one sample sequenced in a study of kidney transplant recipient with SARS-CoV-2 infection. TCRdb reanalysed the reads using MiXCR and keeps one entry per CDR3 protein. The sample carries roughly 230,000 distinct CDR3 sequences, around 26% recorded once. The specimen comprised a blood sample, sampled at baseline and on day 111 from a kidney transplant recipient. These receptors were collected from a young adult male patient who had COVID-19 and was a kidney transplant recipient. Some T cells may be graft donor cells.

This clonotype occurred many times. The V gene is TRBV7-9, the J gene TRBJ1-2; D gene unclear. CDR1 SEHNR and CDR2 FQNEAQ come from the germline V gene (reference sequence). V shed 5 bases and J shed 4 bases, with 23 bases lying between them. The CDR3 runs to 17 residues. CDR3 region: CASSPWLYHGKTYGYTF. CDR3 sequence (DNA): TGTGCCAGCAGCCCCTGGCTATACCATGGAAAGACCTATGGCTACACCTTC. Full variable domain (remainder filled in from reference TRBV7-9 and TRBJ1-2): DTGVSQNPRHKITKRGQNVTFRCDPISEHNRLYWYRQTLGQGPEFLTYFQNEAQLEKSRLLSDRFSAERPKGSFSTLEIQRTEQGDSAMYLCASSPWLYHGKTYGYTFGSGTRLTVV.

The V gene is TRBV5-1, the J gene TRBJ1-2; D is undetermined. Per germline, CDR1 SGHRS and CDR2 YFSETQ. With 7 bases removed from V and 4 bases from J, the gap between germline ends came to 23 bases. This CDR3 is built from 16 residues. The CDR3 spells CASEQQSARKTYGYTF. Here the CDR3 DNA reads TGCGCCAGCGAACAACAATCGGCTCGAAAGACCTATGGCTACACCTTC. Supplemented by reference TRBV5-1 and TRBJ1-2, the full variable domain reads KAGVTQTPRYLIKTRGQQVTLSCSPISGHRSVSWYQQTPGQGLQFLFEYFSETQRNKGNFPGRFSGRQFSNSRSEMNVSTLELGDSALYLCASEQQSARKTYGYTFGSGTRLTVV.

This clonotype was observed many times. The chain joins TRBV7-9 to TRBJ2-7, with D hard to call. CDR3 length: 14 residues. The V gene's germline CDR1 is SEHNR and CDR2 FQNEAQ (reference sequence). V shed 5 bases and J shed 4 bases, with 15 bases lying between them. The CDR3 coding sequence is TGTGCCAGCAGCCGAACACCCCAGGTTTACGAGCAGTACTTC. Translation: CASSRTPQVYEQYF.

Details on this clonotype: A much larger clone lies one base from this, so it may be a read error. The chain couples TRBV3-1 to TRBJ1-1, with D unclear. The CDR3 loop spans 17 amino acids. The germline CDR1 and CDR2 sequences are LGHDT and YNNKEL (reference sequence). The CDR3 loop is CANSISPPISIRTEAFF. CDR3 nucleotides: TGTGCCAACAGCATATCTCCTCCCATTTCAATTCGCACTGAAGCTTTCTTT.